Below, 9 T cell receptor beta chains from the same sample are listed, as sequenced in a study of T cell responses to AZD1222 COVID-19 vaccine. Sequencing was performed with immunoSEQ multiplex PCR; in TCRdb, only in-frame clones are kept and a portion is missing. Seen here are more than 75,000 clones, roughly 90% observed once, and the top ten hold roughly 24%. Sequenced here: peripheral blood, sampled on day 0 of AZD1222 vaccination. These receptors were collected from an adult in good health.

This clone has more than one count but fewer than ten. The chain combines TRBV19 with TRBJ2-1; TRBD2 matches 7 bases. The germline V gene encodes CDR1 LNHDA and CDR2 SQIVND (reference sequence). Losses at the gene ends were 5 bases for V and 8 bases for J; bases not matched to a gene: 15. The CDR3 totals 16 residues. In DNA, the CDR3 is TGTGCCAGTAGTGTCTTTGAGGAGCGGGGCCGACATGAGCAGTTCTTC. This gives the protein CASSVFEERGRHEQFF.

V and J are TRBV19 and TRBJ2-5; the match to TRBD1 covers 7 bases. Germline values: CDR1 LNHDA, CDR2 SQIVND (reference sequence). This CDR3 comprises 12 residues. V lost 6 bases to trimming and J lost 4 bases; unmatched junction nucleotides: 2. The CDR3 loop is CASRTGAETQYF. CDR3 bases: TGTGCCAGTAGAACAGGGGCAGAGACCCAGTACTTC.

CDR3 sequence (DNA): TGTGCCAGCAGCCGCAGCGGCCCTTACAATGAGCAGTTCTTC. Translating it yields CASSRSGPYNEQFF. The chain joins TRBV4-2 to TRBJ2-1; D may be TRBD2 (5 bases). Germline values: CDR1 LGHNA, CDR2 YNFKEQ. The CDR3 runs to 14 residues. Trimming removed 4 bases from V and 4 bases from J, with 11 bases in between.

This rearrangement joins TRBV6-5 to TRBJ1-5; D unclear. V shed 2 bases and J shed 1 base, with 12 bases lying between them. The length of the CDR3 is 16 residues. Germline values: CDR1 MNHEY, CDR2 SVGAGI. The DNA of the CDR3 is TGTGCCAGCAGTTACGGTGGGTCACAAAGCAATCAGCCCCAGCATTTT. It translates to CASSYGGSQSNQPQHF.

The CDR3 loop is CASSPNPSSYEQYF. The CDR3 region has the DNA TGTGCCAGTAGCCCAAACCCCTCGTCCTACGAGCAGTACTTC. The chain joins TRBV19 to TRBJ2-7; D unresolved. Trimming cost V 6 bases and J 1 base, with 13 bases left between them. The length of the CDR3 is 14 residues. Germline V gives CDR1 LNHDA, CDR2 SQIVND (reference sequence). Variable domain in full (rest from reference TRBV19 and TRBJ2-7): DGGITQSPKYLFRKEGQNVTLSCEQNLNHDAMYWYRQDPGQGLRLIYYSQIVNDFQKGDIAEGYSVSREKKESFPLTVTSAQKNPTAFYLCASSPNPSSYEQYFGPGTRLTVT.

This chain connects TRBV11-2 to TRBJ2-7, with 8 bases fitting TRBD1. The CDR3 loop spans 14 amino acids. V lost 0 bases and J lost 5; bases outside the gene matches: 3. Germline loops: CDR1 SGHAT, CDR2 FQNNGV. CDR3 coding DNA: TGTGCCAGCAGCTTAGACAGGGGGCTCAACGAGCAGTACTTC. This encodes CASSLDRGLNEQYF.

The table lists this clone with a count of one. CDR3 nucleotides: TGTGCCAGCTCTAGTCCGGGGTACGAGCAGTACTTC. The encoded protein is CASSSPGYEQYF. The chain carries TRBV18 and TRBJ2-7, with D possibly matching TRBD2 (5 bases). The germline V gene has CDR1 KGHSH and CDR2 LQKENI. There are 12 residues in the CDR3. V gave up 6 bases and J gave up 4 bases, with 10 bases separating them.

V and J are TRBV6-2 or TRBV6-3 and TRBJ1-5; 10 bases fit TRBD1. This CDR3 comprises 19 residues. Germline V gives CDR1 MNHEY, CDR2 SVGEGT. The V and J ends lost 4 bases and 1 base, in that order; junction bases with no gene match: 13. The CDR3 sequence: CASSSTFDRGRGSNQPQHF. The DNA of the CDR3 is TGTGCCAGCAGTTCCACATTTGACAGGGGGCGTGGGAGCAATCAGCCCCAGCATTTT.

The J gene is TRBJ1-3, the V gene TRBV10-1; possibly TRBD1 for D (6 bases). V lost 5 bases, J lost 0 bases, and 11 bases lay in between. The germline V gene encodes CDR1 WNHNN and CDR2 SYGVQD (reference sequence). The CDR3 covers 15 residues. CDR3 nucleotides: TGCGCCAGCAGTCCGGGGGCCTCCTCTGGAAACACCATATATTTT. Encoded protein: CASSPGASSGNTIYF.